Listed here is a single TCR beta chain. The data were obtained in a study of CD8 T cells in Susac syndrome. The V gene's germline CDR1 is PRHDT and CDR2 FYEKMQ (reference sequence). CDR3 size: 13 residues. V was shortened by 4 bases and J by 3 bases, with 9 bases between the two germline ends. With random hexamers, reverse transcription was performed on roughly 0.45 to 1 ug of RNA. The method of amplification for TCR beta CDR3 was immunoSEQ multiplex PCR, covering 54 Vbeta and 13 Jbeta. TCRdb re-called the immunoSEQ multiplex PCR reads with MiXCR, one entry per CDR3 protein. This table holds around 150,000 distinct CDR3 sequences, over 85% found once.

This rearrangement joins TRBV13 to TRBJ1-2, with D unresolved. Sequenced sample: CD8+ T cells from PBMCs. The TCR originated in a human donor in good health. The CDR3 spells CASSSGEDYGYTF. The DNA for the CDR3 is TGTGCCAGCAGCTCTGGAGAGGACTATGGCTACACCTTC.